A single TCR beta chain is shown here with its context. Antigen unknown. This sample is part of a study of blood T cells in healthy people across ages. Study at large: Template switching caught about one barcoded beta molecule for each two T cells.

A second 7 to 11 cycle PCR used barcoded and J-beta primers. A 12-random-nucleotide template-switch adaptor tagged each cDNA molecule. TCRdb redid the calling of the 5' RACE reads with MiXCR, one entry per CDR3 protein. The sample lists some 1.6 million distinct CDR3 sequences, about 32% occurring once. Sample donors were healthy Caucasian individuals that came from Russia, aged roughly 6 to 100. Study-wide results and limits: Considered underestimates were the diversity estimates obtained from one million T cells.

This CDR3 spans 18 amino acids. From germline, CDR1 is MNHEY and CDR2 SMNVEV (reference sequence). V was trimmed by 5 bases and J by 0 bases, leaving 20 bases between them. The source material was blood. This chain uses TRBV27 with TRBJ1-5; D not certain. This clonotype was obtained from a woman in her 30s in good health. CDR3 residues: CASSPDGSFIYSNQPQHF. The CDR3 DNA sequence: TGTGCCAGCAGTCCGGACGGATCCTTCATCTATAGCAATCAGCCCCAGCATTTT.